One and the same sample provided the 24 T cell receptor beta chains below, sequenced in a study of blood T cell repertoires in COVID-19. Data came from immunoSEQ multiplex PCR; TCRdb stores just in-frame clones and leaves some out. The sample has under 55,000 clones; approximately 82% are singletons. Sequencing used peripheral blood. Receptor source: a human donor in a cohort sampled during active COVID-19.

V gene TRBV5-4 combines with J gene TRBJ1-6; 8 nucleotides align to TRBD1. The trim removed 1 base at V and 6 bases at J, leaving 6 bases unmatched. Germline V gene lookup returns CDR1 SGHNT and CDR2 YYREEE (reference sequence). CDR3 length: 16 amino acids. The DNA of the CDR3 is TGTGCCAGCAGCTTGCCAGGGGGCGCGTCTAATTCACCCCTCCACTTT. Its protein product is CASSLPGGASNSPLHF.

The chain uses TRBV6-5 and TRBJ2-5; 8 bases fit TRBD2. The germline CDR1 and CDR2 sequences are MNHEY and SVGAGI. Losses at the gene ends were 5 bases for V and 3 bases for J; bases not matched to a gene: 8. The CDR3 contains 15 residues. CDR3 DNA sequence: TGTGCCAGCAGTCCCCTTTTTAGCGGGGAAGAGACCCAGTACTTC. Amino acids: CASSPLFSGEETQYF.

CDR3 region: CASSLLQGASLGGYTF. The CDR3, as DNA: TGTGCCAGCAGTCTGTTACAGGGGGCGAGCCTTGGTGGCTACACCTTC. V is TRBV27 and J is TRBJ1-2; TRBD1 aligns across 9 bases. V dropped 5 bases and J dropped 7; count of bases not matched to a gene: 14. CDR1 is MNHEY, CDR2 SMNVEV, per germline (reference sequence). CDR3 length: 16 amino acids.

V is TRBV6-4 and J is TRBJ2-3; TRBD1 agrees at 8 bases. This CDR3 comprises 15 residues. The V gene end was trimmed by 5 bases and the J gene end by 1 base; junction bases not matched to a gene: 5. CDR1 and CDR2 (germline): MRHNA, SNTAGT. This CDR3 reads CASSLGQGRTDTQYF. The DNA for the CDR3 is TGTGCCAGCAGTTTAGGACAGGGACGCACAGATACGCAGTATTTT.

This clone was detected once. The rearrangement links TRBV3-1 (or the pseudogene TRBV3-2) to TRBJ2-7; the D gene is possibly TRBD1 (6 bases). Trimming removed 4 bases at V and 2 bases at J, with 18 bases between. Germline assignment: CDR1 LGHDT and CDR2 YNNKEL (reference sequence). This CDR3 is built from 16 residues. CDR3 coding DNA: TGTGCCAGCAGCCGAAACCCGACAGGCCGCCCCTACGAGCAGTACTTC. Translating gives CASSRNPTGRPYEQYF.

The chain employs TRBV18 and TRBJ1-6; D remains ambiguous. The V and J ends lost 3 bases and 2 bases respectively, with 11 bases between them. Germline assignment: CDR1 KGHSH and CDR2 LQKENI. The CDR3 loop spans 16 amino acids. In nucleotides, the CDR3 is TGTGCCAGCTCACCTTCTATACAGACCTATAATTCACCCCTCCACTTT. Amino acids: CASSPSIQTYNSPLHF.

This sequence joins TRBV2 and TRBJ1-4; no clear D gene. V lost 5 bases to trimming and J lost 1 base, with 5 bases between them. This CDR3 is built from 13 residues. Germline CDR1 is SNHLY and CDR2 is FYNNEI. CDR3 protein: CASSIITNEKLFF. DNA of the CDR3: TGTGCCAGCAGTATCATAACTAATGAAAAACTGTTTTTT.

The chain is built from TRBV5-1 and TRBJ2-7, with a possible D match to TRBD2 (7 bases). V shed 4 bases and J shed 4 bases, with 15 bases lying between them. Germline V gene data show CDR1 as SGHRS and CDR2 as YFSETQ. This CDR3 has 14 residues. This CDR3 reads CASSRGVQGYEQYF. In DNA, the CDR3 is TGCGCCAGCAGCCGGGGGGTACAGGGATACGAGCAGTACTTC.

The CDR3 protein is CASSFGGIGGYTF. Here the CDR3 DNA reads TGTGCCAGCAGTTTTGGGGGGATAGGGGGCTACACCTTC. V is TRBV12-3 or TRBV12-4 and J is TRBJ1-2; D is possibly TRBD1 (5 bases). V was clipped by 3 bases and J by 8 bases, with 13 bases between them. CDR3 length equals 13 residues.

The chain has TRBV3-1 (or the pseudogene TRBV3-2) and TRBJ1-5; TRBD1 agrees at 11 bases. The germline V gene encodes CDR1 LGHDT and CDR2 YNNKEL (reference sequence). The CDR3 has 15 residues. After removal of 4 bases from V and 3 bases from J, the junction contained 2 bases not matched to a gene. The CDR3 DNA reads as TGTGCCAGCAGCCCGGGACAGGGGGTCAATCAGCCCCAGCATTTT. This gives the protein CASSPGQGVNQPQHF.

The J gene is TRBJ1-2, the V gene TRBV28; D unresolved. V lost 6 bases and J 4 bases, leaving 9 bases between the germline ends. Germline loops: CDR1 MDHEN, CDR2 SYDVKM. This CDR3 contains 12 residues. The CDR3 region is CASSTESYGYTF. For the CDR3, the DNA is TGTGCCAGCAGCACAGAATCCTATGGCTACACCTTC.

V is TRBV14 and J is TRBJ2-5, with 8 bases matching TRBD2. The V segment lost 1 base and the J segment 1 base; nucleotides outside the gene matches: 5. The CDR3 length is 16 residues. CDR1 and CDR2 from the germline V gene are SGHDN and FVKESK. For the CDR3, the DNA is TGTGCCAGCAGCCAAGGAAAGCGGGGGCGCCAAGAGACCCAGTACTTC. The encoded protein is CASSQGKRGRQETQYF. The full variable domain, rest sourced from reference TRBV14 and TRBJ2-5, is EAGVTQFPSHSVIEKGQTVTLRCDPISGHDNLYWYRRVMGKEIKFLLHFVKESKQDESGMPNNRFLAERTGGTYSTLKVQPAELEDSGVYFCASSQGKRGRQETQYFGPGTRLLVL.

The rearrangement uses TRBV4-3 and TRBJ2-1; D unresolved. Deletions cut 1 base from V and 7 bases from J, with 8 bases between. Germline V gene sequence: CDR1 LGHNA, CDR2 YSLEER. The CDR3 contains 13 residues. DNA for the CDR3: TGCGCCAGCAGCCAAGGACTGGCGAATGAGCAGTTCTTC. Protein sequence: CASSQGLANEQFF.

The gene calls are TRBV6-5 and TRBJ2-2, with 11 bases identical to TRBD1. Germline assignment: CDR1 MNHEY and CDR2 SVGAGI. The CDR3 is 14 residues long. Trimming cost V 7 bases and J 9 bases; bases outside gene matches: 7. CDR3 sequence (DNA): TGTGCCAGCACCTTGGACAGGGGGCTTAGGGAGCTGTTTTTT. It yields the protein CASTLDRGLRELFF.

This clone appeared a few times. The rearrangement uses TRBV5-5 and TRBJ2-2, with D perhaps matching TRBD1 (6 bases). Germline-derived CDR1 and CDR2 are SGHKS and YYEKEE (reference sequence). Trimming stripped 0 bases from V and 1 base from J, with 10 bases between. This CDR3 spans 16 amino acids. The CDR3 sequence: CASSLVGAGNTGELFF. CDR3 nucleotides: TGTGCCAGCAGCTTGGTGGGGGCAGGGAACACCGGGGAGCTGTTTTTT.

The chain carries TRBV25-1 and TRBJ2-1; a possible D gene is TRBD1 (5 bases). The length of the CDR3 is 14 residues. With 2 bases removed from V and 8 bases from J, the gap between germline ends came to 13 bases. CDR1 MGHDK and CDR2 SYGVNS come from the germline V gene. The CDR3 spells CASSEGAGKDEQFF. The CDR3 coding sequence is TGTGCCAGCAGTGAAGGGGCAGGGAAGGATGAGCAGTTCTTC.

Relative to its sample, this clone is medium-sized. This chain joins TRBV18 and TRBJ1-1; perhaps TRBD1 as D (5 bases). Germline V gene sequence: CDR1 KGHSH, CDR2 LQKENI. Trimming took 3 bases from V and 1 from J, leaving 6 bases between them. There are 13 residues in the CDR3. The CDR3 region is CASSPQGNTEAFF. CDR3 coding DNA: TGTGCCAGCTCACCTCAGGGGAACACTGAAGCTTTCTTT.

The chain uses TRBV2 and TRBJ1-2; perhaps TRBD1 as D (5 bases). The CDR3 contains 14 residues. Germline CDR1 reads SNHLY; CDR2 reads FYNNEI. V lost 0 bases to trimming and J lost 6 bases, with 11 bases between them. This CDR3 is CASSEAAGVDGYTF. In DNA, the CDR3 is TGTGCCAGCAGTGAAGCGGCGGGGGTGGATGGCTACACCTTC.

This chain connects TRBV11-2 to TRBJ2-3, with 7 bases that match TRBD2. The CDR3 totals 14 residues. V gave up 4 bases and J gave up 6 bases; unmatched junction bases: 7. CDR1 is SGHAT and CDR2 is FQNNGV in the germline V gene. In DNA form, the CDR3 reads TGTGCCAGCAGCTCAGGACTAGTTGTGGATACGCAGTATTTT. This encodes CASSSGLVVDTQYF.

The rearrangement joins TRBV5-4 to TRBJ2-2, with D perhaps matching TRBD1 (5 bases). Trimming shortened V by 7 bases and J by 5 bases, and 12 bases separated the two germline ends. The CDR3 sequence is 13 residues long. CDR1 and CDR2 from the germline V gene are SGHNT and YYREEE (reference sequence). CDR3 region: CASGASATGELFF. CDR3 DNA sequence: TGTGCCAGCGGGGCATCAGCAACCGGGGAGCTGTTTTTT.

This clone was recorded many times. This sequence joins TRBV11-3 and TRBJ2-7; 7 nucleotides line up with TRBD2. CDR1 and CDR2 (germline): SGHNT, YENEEA. CDR3 length: 18 amino acids. Unmatched junction bases numbered 19, after V lost 5 bases and J lost 3 bases. CDR3 nucleotides: TGTGCCAGCAGCCCCTTATTAGGGAGGGCCCCGGATGGCTACGAGCAGTACTTC. As protein: CASSPLLGRAPDGYEQYF. Combining the CDR3 with reference TRBV11-3 and TRBJ2-7 gives the whole variable domain EAGVVQSPRYKIIEKKQPVAFWCNPISGHNTLYWYLQNLGQGPELLIRYENEEAVDDSQLPKDRFSAERLKGVDSTLKIQPAELGDSAVYLCASSPLLGRAPDGYEQYFGPGTRLTVT.

The chain carries TRBV16 and TRBJ2-1; 9 bases map to TRBD2. V trimming: 1 base; J trimming: 4 bases; junction bases outside the gene matches: 5. The CDR3 covers 16 residues. Germline V gene data show CDR1 as KGHSY and CDR2 as FQNENV. CDR3 amino acids: CASSQWLAGIYNEQFF. CDR3 coding DNA: TGTGCCAGCAGCCAATGGCTAGCGGGGATTTACAATGAGCAGTTCTTC.

The gene calls are TRBV24-1 and TRBJ2-3; 7 bases fit TRBD2. Trimming removed 6 bases from V and 3 bases from J; junction bases left unmatched: 11. Looked up from germline, CDR1 is KGHDR and CDR2 is SFDVKD. CDR3 size: 16 residues. The CDR3 region has the DNA TGTGCCACCAGTCGCGTGGGACTAAAGGGAACAGATACGCAGTATTTT. As protein: CATSRVGLKGTDTQYF.

This chain uses TRBV27 with TRBJ1-4; tentatively, D is TRBD1 (5 bases). This CDR3 is built from 15 residues. Trimming removed 1 base from V and 6 bases from J, with 12 bases in between. Germline V gene lookup returns CDR1 MNHEY and CDR2 SMNVEV (reference sequence). The CDR3 protein is CASSLWGGVDEKLFF. CDR3 coding DNA: TGTGCCAGCAGTTTATGGGGGGGTGTGGATGAAAAACTGTTTTTT.